This T cell receptor beta chain was sequenced for a study of CD8+ T cells in alopecia areata. Sequencing used cDNA as its template, made by extracting RNA and reverse transcribing it. Data came from immunoSEQ multiplex PCR; TCRdb stores just in-frame clones and leaves some out. The sample lists about 91,000 clones, over 40% occurring once. The trim removed 4 bases at V and 7 bases at J, leaving 7 bases unmatched. The CDR3 has 13 amino acids. Germline lookup yields CDR1 SQVTM and CDR2 ANQGSEA. This receptor was taken from a human donor with alopecia areata. Input material: CD4+ T cells sorted from blood. The V and J genes are TRBV29-1 and TRBJ2-1; 7 bases line up with TRBD2. The CDR3 protein is CSVASGPTNEQFF. DNA for the CDR3: TGCAGCGTTGCTAGCGGCCCCACTAATGAGCAGTTCTTC.